The clone carrying this TCR beta chain was seen more than once but under ten times. This specimen comes from a study of identical twins. TCRdb called the 5' RACE reads again in MiXCR, with one record for every CDR3 protein. The sample includes hundreds of thousands of distinct CDR3 sequences, roughly 12% of them seen just once. Germline V gene sequence: CDR1 SEHNR, CDR2 FQNEAQ (reference sequence). Trimming shortened V by 5 bases and J by 8 bases, and 10 bases separated the two germline ends. CDR3 size: 12 residues. Another study also made use of these data, one on yellow fever vaccine responses in identical twins. As reported in that work: Reported findings indicate that twins' vaccine T cell responses seemed partially convergent, partially personalized.

The sequenced material came from PBMCs. The chain is built from TRBV7-9 and TRBJ2-1; D is undetermined. The origin of this receptor is a woman aged 18-29 years in good health. The DNA for the CDR3 is TGTGCCAGCAGCCGCCCAGGTCATGAGCAGTTCTTC. Amino acid sequence: CASSRPGHEQFF.